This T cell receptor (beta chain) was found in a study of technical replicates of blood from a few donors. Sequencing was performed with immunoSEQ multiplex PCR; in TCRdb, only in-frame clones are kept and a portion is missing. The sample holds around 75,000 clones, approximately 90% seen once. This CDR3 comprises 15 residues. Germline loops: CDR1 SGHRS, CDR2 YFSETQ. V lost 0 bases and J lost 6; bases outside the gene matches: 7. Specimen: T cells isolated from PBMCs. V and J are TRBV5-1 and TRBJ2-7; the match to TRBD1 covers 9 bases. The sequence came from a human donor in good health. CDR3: CASSLEYSDRGEQYF. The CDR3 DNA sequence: TGCGCCAGCAGCTTGGAATATTCGGACAGGGGCGAGCAGTACTTC. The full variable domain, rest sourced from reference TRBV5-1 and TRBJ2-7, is KAGVTQTPRYLIKTRGQQVTLSCSPISGHRSVSWYQQTPGQGLQFLFEYFSETQRNKGNFPGRFSGRQFSNSRSEMNVSTLELGDSALYLCASSLEYSDRGEQYFGPGTRLTVT.